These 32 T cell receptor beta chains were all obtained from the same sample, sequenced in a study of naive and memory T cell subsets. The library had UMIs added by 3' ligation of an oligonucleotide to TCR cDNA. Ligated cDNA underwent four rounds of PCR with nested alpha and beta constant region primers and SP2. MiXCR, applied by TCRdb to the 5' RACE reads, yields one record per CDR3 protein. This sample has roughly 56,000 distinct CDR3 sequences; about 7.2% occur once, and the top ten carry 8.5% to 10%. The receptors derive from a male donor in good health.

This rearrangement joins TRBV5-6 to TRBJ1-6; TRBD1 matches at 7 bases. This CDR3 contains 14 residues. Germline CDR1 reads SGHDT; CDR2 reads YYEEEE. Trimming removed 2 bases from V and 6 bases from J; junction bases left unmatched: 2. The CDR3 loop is CASSFYRGNSPLHF. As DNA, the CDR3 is TGTGCCAGCAGCTTTTACAGGGGTAATTCACCCCTCCACTTT.

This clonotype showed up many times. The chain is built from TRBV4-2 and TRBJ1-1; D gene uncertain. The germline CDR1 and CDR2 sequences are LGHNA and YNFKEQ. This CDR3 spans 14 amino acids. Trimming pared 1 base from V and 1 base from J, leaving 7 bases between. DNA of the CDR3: TGTGCCAGCAGCCAAGTTGGCTCGAACACTGAAGCTTTCTTT. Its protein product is CASSQVGSNTEAFF.

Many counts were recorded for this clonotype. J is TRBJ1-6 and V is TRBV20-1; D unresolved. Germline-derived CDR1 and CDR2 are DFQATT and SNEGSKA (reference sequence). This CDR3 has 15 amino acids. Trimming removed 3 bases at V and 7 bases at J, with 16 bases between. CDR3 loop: CSASLGRVANSPLHF. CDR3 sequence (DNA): TGCAGTGCTAGTTTAGGAAGAGTGGCAAATTCACCCCTCCACTTT.

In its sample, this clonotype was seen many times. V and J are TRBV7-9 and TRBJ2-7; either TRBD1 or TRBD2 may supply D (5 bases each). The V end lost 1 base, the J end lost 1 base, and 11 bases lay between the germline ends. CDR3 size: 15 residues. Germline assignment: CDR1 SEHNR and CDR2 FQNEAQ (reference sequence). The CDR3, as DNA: TGTGCCAGCAGCTTAGTCGGGACGGCTTCCTACGAGCAGTACTTC. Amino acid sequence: CASSLVGTASYEQYF.

DNA for the CDR3: TGTGCCAGCAGTCCAGGGATCACCTACGAGCAGTACTTC. Encoded protein: CASSPGITYEQYF. The chain links TRBV6-5 to TRBJ2-7, with TRBD1 as a possible D gene (5 bases). The CDR3 consists of 13 residues. Per germline, CDR1 MNHEY and CDR2 SVGAGI. Trimming pared 5 bases from V and 2 bases from J, leaving 10 bases between.

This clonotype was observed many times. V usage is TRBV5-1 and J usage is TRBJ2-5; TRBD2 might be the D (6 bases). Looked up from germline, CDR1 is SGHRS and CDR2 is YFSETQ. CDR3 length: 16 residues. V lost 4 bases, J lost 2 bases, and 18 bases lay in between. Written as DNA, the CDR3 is TGCGCCAGCAGCCCGGGACTCCCTCGGGTTCAAGAGACCCAGTACTTC. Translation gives CASSPGLPRVQETQYF.

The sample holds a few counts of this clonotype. The CDR3 DNA sequence: TGCGCCAGCAGCCAAGTGTCTGTAGCGGGGATATCCACAGATACGCAGTATTTT. It codes for CASSQVSVAGISTDTQYF. This chain uses TRBV4-1 with TRBJ2-3; TRBD2 aligns across 8 bases. Germline V gene sequence: CDR1 MGHRA, CDR2 YSYEKL. The CDR3 is made up of 18 amino acids. The V gene end was trimmed by 1 base and the J gene end by 2 bases; junction bases not matched to a gene: 11.

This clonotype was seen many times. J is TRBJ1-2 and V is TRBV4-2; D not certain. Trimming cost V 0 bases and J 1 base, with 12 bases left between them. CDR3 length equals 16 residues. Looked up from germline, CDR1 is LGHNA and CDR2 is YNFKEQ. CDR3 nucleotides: TGTGCCAGCAGCCAAGATTTGAGCCATTATAACTATGGCTACACCTTC. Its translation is CASSQDLSHYNYGYTF.

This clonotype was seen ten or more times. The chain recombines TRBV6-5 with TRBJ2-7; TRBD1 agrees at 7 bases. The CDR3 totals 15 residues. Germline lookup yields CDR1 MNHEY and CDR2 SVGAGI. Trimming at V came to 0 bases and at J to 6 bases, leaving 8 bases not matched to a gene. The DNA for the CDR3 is TGTGCCAGCAGTTACTCCCAGGGGGTCGTTACCGAGCAGTACTTC. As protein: CASSYSQGVVTEQYF.

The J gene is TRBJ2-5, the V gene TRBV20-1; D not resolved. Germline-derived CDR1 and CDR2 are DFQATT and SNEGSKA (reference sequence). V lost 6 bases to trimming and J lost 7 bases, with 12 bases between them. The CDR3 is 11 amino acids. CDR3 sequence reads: CSATPDMTQYF. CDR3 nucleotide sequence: TGCAGTGCCACTCCCGATATGACCCAGTACTTC.

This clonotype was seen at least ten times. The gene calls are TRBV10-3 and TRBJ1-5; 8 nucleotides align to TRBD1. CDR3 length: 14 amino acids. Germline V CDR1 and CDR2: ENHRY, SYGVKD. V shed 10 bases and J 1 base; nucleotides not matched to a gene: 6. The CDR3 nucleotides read TGTGCCACGCAGGGGGCTGGGAGCAATCAGCCCCAGCATTTT. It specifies CATQGAGSNQPQHF.

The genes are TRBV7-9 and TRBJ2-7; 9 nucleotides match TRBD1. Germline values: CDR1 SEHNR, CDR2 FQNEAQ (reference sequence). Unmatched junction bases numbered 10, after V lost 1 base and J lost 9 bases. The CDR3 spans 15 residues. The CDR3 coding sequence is TGTGCCAGCAGCTTAGGGGACAGGGTCCGTCTGGGGCAGTACTTC. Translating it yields CASSLGDRVRLGQYF. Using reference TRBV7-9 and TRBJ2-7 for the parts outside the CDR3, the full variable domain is DTGVSQNPRHKITKRGQNVTFRCDPISEHNRLYWYRQTLGQGPEFLTYFQNEAQLEKSRLLSDRFSAERPKGSFSTLEIQRTEQGDSAMYLCASSLGDRVRLGQYFGPGTRLTVT.

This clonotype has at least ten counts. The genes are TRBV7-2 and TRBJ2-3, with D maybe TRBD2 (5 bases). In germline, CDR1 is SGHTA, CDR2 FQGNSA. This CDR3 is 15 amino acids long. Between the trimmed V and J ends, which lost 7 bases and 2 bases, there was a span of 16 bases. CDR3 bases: TGTGCCAGCATCCAGAGGGCGGGCTACACAGATACGCAGTATTTT. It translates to CASIQRAGYTDTQYF.

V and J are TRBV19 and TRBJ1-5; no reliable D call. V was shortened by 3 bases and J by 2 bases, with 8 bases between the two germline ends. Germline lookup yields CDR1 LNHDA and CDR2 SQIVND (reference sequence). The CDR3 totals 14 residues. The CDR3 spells CASSILSGNQPQHF. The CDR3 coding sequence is TGTGCCAGTAGTATTCTATCAGGCAATCAGCCCCAGCATTTT.

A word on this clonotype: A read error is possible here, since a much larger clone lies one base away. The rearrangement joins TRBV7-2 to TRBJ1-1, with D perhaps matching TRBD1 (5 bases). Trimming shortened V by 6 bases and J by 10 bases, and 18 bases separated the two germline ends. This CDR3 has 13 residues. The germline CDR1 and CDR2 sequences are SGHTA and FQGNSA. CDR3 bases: TGTGCCAGCAGATTGAGGGGCGTCGATGGAGCTTTCTTT. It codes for CASRLRGVDGAFF.

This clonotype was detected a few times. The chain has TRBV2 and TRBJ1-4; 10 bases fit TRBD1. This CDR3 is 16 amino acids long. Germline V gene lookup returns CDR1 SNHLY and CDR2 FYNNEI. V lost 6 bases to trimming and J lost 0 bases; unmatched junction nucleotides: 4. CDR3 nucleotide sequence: TGTGCCAGCAGGTCCGGGACAGGGGCAACTAATGAAAAACTGTTTTTT. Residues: CASRSGTGATNEKLFF.

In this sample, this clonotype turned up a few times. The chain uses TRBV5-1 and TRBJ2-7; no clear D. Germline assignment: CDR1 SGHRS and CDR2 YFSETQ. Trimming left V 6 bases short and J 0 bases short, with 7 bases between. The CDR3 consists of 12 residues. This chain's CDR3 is CASTGSSYEQYF. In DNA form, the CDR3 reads TGCGCCAGCACCGGATCCTCCTACGAGCAGTACTTC. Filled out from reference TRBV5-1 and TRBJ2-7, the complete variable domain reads KAGVTQTPRYLIKTRGQQVTLSCSPISGHRSVSWYQQTPGQGLQFLFEYFSETQRNKGNFPGRFSGRQFSNSRSEMNVSTLELGDSALYLCASTGSSYEQYFGPGTRLTVT.

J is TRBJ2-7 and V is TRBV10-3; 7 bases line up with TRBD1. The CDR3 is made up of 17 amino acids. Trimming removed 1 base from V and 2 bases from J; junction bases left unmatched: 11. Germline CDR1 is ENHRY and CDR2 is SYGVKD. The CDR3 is CAISEFSTGNPTYEQYF. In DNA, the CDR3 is TGTGCCATCAGTGAGTTCTCGACAGGGAATCCAACCTACGAGCAGTACTTC.

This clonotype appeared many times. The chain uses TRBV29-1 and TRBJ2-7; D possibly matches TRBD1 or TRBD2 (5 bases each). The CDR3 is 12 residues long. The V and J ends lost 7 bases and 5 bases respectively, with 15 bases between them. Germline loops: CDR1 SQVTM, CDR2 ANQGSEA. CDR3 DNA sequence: TGCAGCGCCCGGGACCCCGGGCACGAGCAGTACTTC. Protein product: CSARDPGHEQYF.

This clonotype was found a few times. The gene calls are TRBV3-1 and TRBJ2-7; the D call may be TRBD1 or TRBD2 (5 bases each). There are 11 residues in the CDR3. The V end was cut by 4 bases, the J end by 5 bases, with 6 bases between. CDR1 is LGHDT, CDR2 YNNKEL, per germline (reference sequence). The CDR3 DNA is TGTGCCAGCAGCCTGGGGGACGAGCAGTACTTC. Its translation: CASSLGDEQYF.

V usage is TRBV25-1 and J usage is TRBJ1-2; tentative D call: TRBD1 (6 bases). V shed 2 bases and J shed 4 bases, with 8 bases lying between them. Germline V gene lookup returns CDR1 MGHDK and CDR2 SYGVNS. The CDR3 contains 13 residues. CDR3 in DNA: TGTGCCAGCAGTGAACAGGACAGCTATGGCTACACCTTC. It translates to CASSEQDSYGYTF.

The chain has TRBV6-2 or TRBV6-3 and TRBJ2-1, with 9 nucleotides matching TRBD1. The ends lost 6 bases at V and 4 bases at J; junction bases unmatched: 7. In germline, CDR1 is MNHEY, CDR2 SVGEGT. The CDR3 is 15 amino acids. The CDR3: CASRPDRGLYNEQFF. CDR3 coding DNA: TGTGCCAGCAGGCCGGACAGGGGACTGTACAATGAGCAGTTCTTC.

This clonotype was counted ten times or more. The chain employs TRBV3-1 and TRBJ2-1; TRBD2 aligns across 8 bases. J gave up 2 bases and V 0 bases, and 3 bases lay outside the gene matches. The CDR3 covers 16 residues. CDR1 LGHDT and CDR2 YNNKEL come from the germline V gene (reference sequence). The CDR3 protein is CASSQDSGGAYNEQFF. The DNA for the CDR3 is TGTGCCAGCAGCCAAGATTCGGGAGGGGCCTACAATGAGCAGTTCTTC.

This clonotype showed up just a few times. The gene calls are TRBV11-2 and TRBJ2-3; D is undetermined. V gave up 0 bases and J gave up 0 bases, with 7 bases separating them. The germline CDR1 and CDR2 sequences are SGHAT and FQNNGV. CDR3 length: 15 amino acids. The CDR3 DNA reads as TGTGCCAGCAGCTTAGAACAGACAAGCACAGATACGCAGTATTTT. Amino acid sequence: CASSLEQTSTDTQYF.

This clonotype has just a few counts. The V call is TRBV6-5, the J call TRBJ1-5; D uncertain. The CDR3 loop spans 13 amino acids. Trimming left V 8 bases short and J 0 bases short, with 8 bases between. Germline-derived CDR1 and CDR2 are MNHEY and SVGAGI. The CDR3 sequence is CASREGSNQPQHF. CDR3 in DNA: TGTGCCAGCCGTGAAGGTAGCAATCAGCCCCAGCATTTT.

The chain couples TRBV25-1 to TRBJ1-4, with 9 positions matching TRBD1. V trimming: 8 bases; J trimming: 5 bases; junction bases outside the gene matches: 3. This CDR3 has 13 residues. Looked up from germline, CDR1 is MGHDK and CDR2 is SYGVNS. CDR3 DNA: TGTGCCAGCGGGGACAGGGCGAATGAAAAACTGTTTTTT. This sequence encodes CASGDRANEKLFF.

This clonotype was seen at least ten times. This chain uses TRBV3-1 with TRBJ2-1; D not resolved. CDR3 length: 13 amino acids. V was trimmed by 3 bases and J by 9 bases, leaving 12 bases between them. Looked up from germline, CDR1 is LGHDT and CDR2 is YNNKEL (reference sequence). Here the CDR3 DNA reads TGTGCCAGCAGCCAGACGTCGAGCGCTGAGCAGTTCTTC. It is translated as CASSQTSSAEQFF.

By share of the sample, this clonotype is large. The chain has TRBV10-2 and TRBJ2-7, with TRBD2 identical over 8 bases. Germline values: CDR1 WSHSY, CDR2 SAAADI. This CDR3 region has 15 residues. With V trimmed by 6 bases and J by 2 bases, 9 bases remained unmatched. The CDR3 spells CASSAAKGLAYEQYF. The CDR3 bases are TGCGCCAGCAGCGCCGCTAAGGGACTAGCCTACGAGCAGTACTTC.

CDR3 sequence: CSVGFGLSGNTIYF. The CDR3 DNA is TGCAGCGTTGGTTTCGGGCTCTCTGGAAACACCATATATTTT. This chain links TRBV29-1 with TRBJ1-3; no definite D call. Germline values: CDR1 SQVTM, CDR2 ANQGSEA. CDR3 length: 14 residues. Between the trimmed V and J ends, which lost 4 bases and 0 bases, there was a span of 10 bases.

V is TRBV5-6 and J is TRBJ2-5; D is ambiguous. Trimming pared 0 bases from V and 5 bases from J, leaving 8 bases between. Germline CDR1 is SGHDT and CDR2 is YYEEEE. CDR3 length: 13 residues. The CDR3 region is CASSLAVKETQYF. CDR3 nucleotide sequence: TGTGCCAGCAGCTTGGCCGTGAAGGAGACCCAGTACTTC.

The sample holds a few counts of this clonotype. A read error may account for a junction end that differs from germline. The CDR3 sequence: CALGGSGIGEKLFF. In nucleotides, the CDR3 is TGCGCCCTAGGGGGTTCGGGTATAGGCGAAAAACTGTTTTTT. The V gene is TRBV6-1, the J gene TRBJ1-4, with a possible D match to TRBD1 (6 bases). This CDR3 has 14 amino acids. Germline loops: CDR1 MNHNS, CDR2 SASEGT.

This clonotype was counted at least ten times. CDR3 coding DNA: TGCAGCGTTCCGACAGGGCTCCAAGAGACCCAGTACTTC. It specifies CSVPTGLQETQYF. This chain uses TRBV29-1 with TRBJ2-5; 7 bases fit TRBD1. Germline-derived CDR1 and CDR2 are SQVTM and ANQGSEA. This CDR3 comprises 13 residues. V lost 5 bases to trimming and J lost 1 base; unmatched junction nucleotides: 4. The whole variable domain, remainder taken from reference TRBV29-1 and TRBJ2-5, is SAVISQKPSRDICQRGTSLTIQCQVDSQVTMMFWYRQQPGQSLTLIATANQGSEATYESGFVIDKFPISRPNLTFSTLTVSNMSPEDSSIYLCSVPTGLQETQYFGPGTRLLVL.